These 4 T cell receptor beta chains were sequenced from one sample in a study of blood T cells in healthy people across ages. A second about 7 to 11 cycle PCR used barcoded and J-beta primers. TCRdb used MiXCR to reprocess the 5' RACE reads, holding one entry per CDR3 protein. The top ten clones hold around 18% of a sample with around 800,000 distinct CDR3 sequences, more than 40% of them seen once. The sequenced sample consisted of blood. These TCRs come from a man aged 55 to 70 in good health.

This clonotype occurred a few times. The rearrangement uses TRBV20-1 and TRBJ2-7; D uncertain. The CDR3 runs 12 residues. Germline V lookup: CDR1 DFQATT, CDR2 SNEGSKA (reference sequence). V dropped 0 bases and J dropped 3 bases, with 6 bases sitting between them. CDR3 amino acids: CSARDVGYEQYF. The CDR3 coding sequence is TGCAGTGCTAGAGATGTGGGCTACGAGCAGTACTTC.

The chain uses TRBV6-6 and TRBJ2-5, with D perhaps matching TRBD1 (5 bases). V lost 6 bases and J 5 bases, leaving 13 bases between the germline ends. Germline V gives CDR1 MNHNY, CDR2 SVGAGI (reference sequence). This CDR3 has 13 amino acids. The CDR3 region has the DNA TGTGCCAGCAGGAACACAGGAGCGGAGACCCAGTACTTC. It yields the protein CASRNTGAETQYF.

This clonotype has more than one count but fewer than ten. This sequence joins TRBV5-6 and TRBJ1-5, with D tentatively TRBD1 (6 bases). Germline values: CDR1 SGHDT, CDR2 YYEEEE. The V end was cut by 2 bases, the J end by 1 base, with 16 bases between. The CDR3 is made up of 17 amino acids. In nucleotides, the CDR3 is TGTGCCAGCAGCTTCGGTGGGGGCGGTGGAAGCAATCAGCCCCAGCATTTT. Its protein product is CASSFGGGGGSNQPQHF.

This chain joins TRBV6-5 and TRBJ2-7; no definite D call. Trimming cost V 5 bases and J 1 base, with 9 bases left between them. This CDR3 contains 13 residues. Germline V gene sequence: CDR1 MNHEY, CDR2 SVGAGI. CDR3 sequence (DNA): TGTGCCAGCAGTCCGGACCCATCCTACGAGCAGTACTTC. This sequence encodes CASSPDPSYEQYF.